Listed below are T cell receptor beta chains from one sample, sequenced in a study of cytomegalovirus exposure and HLA in healthy donors. Measured with immunoSEQ multiplex PCR; TCRdb has only the in-frame clones, and not every one. Of approximately 130,000 clones listed, more than 75% are singletons. The sample comprised PBMCs. The receptors shown here come from a woman aged 50 to 60 in good health and CMV-seropositive. CDR3s include the opening cysteine and the closing phenylalanine or tryptophan. The D gene is left open where the match is weak. Size tells how often a clone was seen (once, few, many) or the class of an expanded clone, and some rows leave it out.

j_call: TRBJ1-1
v_call: TRBV4-1
d_call: TRBD1
clone_size: .
cdr3_nt: TGCGCCAGCAGCCAAGGGGGACAGACAAAAGCTTTCTTT
cdr3_aa: CASSQGGQTKAFF

j_call: TRBJ2-5
v_call: TRBV5-4
d_call: .
clone_size: .
cdr3_nt: TGTGCCAGCAGCTTCCCCTACCAAGAGACCCAGTACTTC
cdr3_aa: CASSFPYQETQYF

j_call: TRBJ1-1
v_call: TRBV5-5
d_call: .
clone_size: few
cdr3_nt: TGTGCCAGCAGCTTGGCCGGAGGGAGGGAGGGGACTGAAGCTTTCTTT
cdr3_aa: CASSLAGGREGTEAFF

j_call: TRBJ1-5
v_call: TRBV18
d_call: .
clone_size: few
cdr3_nt: TGTGCCAGCTCACCGGGGACTCCGGACAATCAGCCCCAGCATTTT
cdr3_aa: CASSPGTPDNQPQHF

j_call: TRBJ2-1
v_call: TRBV5-6
d_call: TRBD2
clone_size: .
cdr3_nt: TGTGCCAGCAGCCTCGGACTAGCCGGTGAGCAGTTCTTC
cdr3_aa: CASSLGLAGEQFF

j_call: TRBJ1-6
v_call: TRBV2
d_call: .
clone_size: .
cdr3_nt: TGTGCCAGCAGTTCGAGGGACACCCGCTCCTATAATTCACCCCTCCACTTT
cdr3_aa: CASSSRDTRSYNSPLHF

j_call: TRBJ1-2
v_call: TRBV30
d_call: .
clone_size: .
cdr3_nt: TGTGCCTGGAGTGTACTTCCCGGGACAAATAGTTATGGCTACACCTTC
cdr3_aa: CAWSVLPGTNSYGYTF

j_call: TRBJ2-3
v_call: TRBV10-3
d_call: .
clone_size: .
cdr3_nt: TGTGCCATCAGTTTTTCTGCCGGGAGTACAGATACGCAGTATTTT
cdr3_aa: CAISFSAGSTDTQYF

j_call: TRBJ1-2
v_call: TRBV5-5
d_call: TRBD1
clone_size: once
cdr3_nt: TGTGCCAGCAGTCAAGGGACAGCTAATAACTATGGCTACACCTTC
cdr3_aa: CASSQGTANNYGYTF

j_call: TRBJ1-2
v_call: TRBV30
d_call: .
clone_size: .
cdr3_nt: TGTGCCTGGAGTGGGGGGGTCGATGGCTACACCTTC
cdr3_aa: CAWSGGVDGYTF

j_call: TRBJ2-7
v_call: TRBV9
d_call: .
clone_size: .
cdr3_nt: TGTGCCAGCAGCGTAGATTTAGCATCACACGAGCAGTACTTC
cdr3_aa: CASSVDLASHEQYF

j_call: TRBJ2-5
v_call: TRBV2
d_call: TRBD2
clone_size: few
cdr3_nt: TGTGCCAGCAGTGATAGCGGGAGGGTCGGGGAGACCCAGTACTTC
cdr3_aa: CASSDSGRVGETQYF

j_call: TRBJ2-3
v_call: TRBV6-6
d_call: .
clone_size: once
cdr3_nt: TGTGCCAGCAGCTTGAGGAGGGGTGGGGAGGATACGCAGTATTTT
cdr3_aa: CASSLRRGGEDTQYF

j_call: TRBJ2-3
v_call: TRBV2
d_call: TRBD1
clone_size: .
cdr3_nt: TGTGCCAGCAGTGAAGGGACAGGGAGCACAGATACGCAGTATTTT
cdr3_aa: CASSEGTGSTDTQYF

j_call: TRBJ1-1
v_call: TRBV7-8
d_call: .
clone_size: once
cdr3_nt: TGTGCCAGCAGCTTAAGGAACCGGGGGAACACTGAAGCTTTCTTT
cdr3_aa: CASSLRNRGNTEAFF

j_call: TRBJ1-2
v_call: TRBV5-1
d_call: TRBD1
clone_size: once
cdr3_nt: TGCGCCAGCAGCTTGGGACAGGGGGCTGGAGGCTACACCTTC
cdr3_aa: CASSLGQGAGGYTF

j_call: TRBJ2-1
v_call: TRBV4-1
d_call: .
clone_size: .
cdr3_nt: TGCGCCAGCAGCCAAGTTTGGCAGGACTACAATGAGCAGTTCTTC
cdr3_aa: CASSQVWQDYNEQFF

j_call: TRBJ1-4
v_call: TRBV11-1
d_call: .
clone_size: .
cdr3_nt: TGTGCCAGCTCCAGGGTCGAAGAAAAACTGTTTTTT
cdr3_aa: CASSRVEEKLFF

j_call: TRBJ1-1
v_call: TRBV4-1
d_call: .
clone_size: .
cdr3_nt: TGCGCCAGCAGCCAAGTTAGGGGGTCGAACACTGAAGCTTTCTTT
cdr3_aa: CASSQVRGSNTEAFF

j_call: TRBJ2-5
v_call: TRBV4-2
d_call: TRBD2
clone_size: .
cdr3_nt: TGTGCCAGCAGCCAAGCCCTCGGGGGGAGTGGGCAAGAGACCCAGTACTTC
cdr3_aa: CASSQALGGSGQETQYF

j_call: TRBJ1-1
v_call: TRBV7-9
d_call: .
clone_size: .
cdr3_nt: TGTGCCAGCAGCTTAGCGAGAGAGTACACTGAAGCTTTCTTT
cdr3_aa: CASSLAREYTEAFF

j_call: TRBJ2-5
v_call: TRBV5-8
d_call: .
clone_size: .
cdr3_nt: TGTGCCAGCAGCTCTATGGACAGCTTGGAAGAGACCCAGTACTTC
cdr3_aa: CASSSMDSLEETQYF

j_call: TRBJ2-1
v_call: TRBV7-2
d_call: .
clone_size: .
cdr3_nt: TGTGCCAGCAGCTTTCGAACAGGAGGGAATGAGCAGTTCTTC
cdr3_aa: CASSFRTGGNEQFF

j_call: TRBJ1-5
v_call: TRBV6-5
d_call: .
clone_size: .
cdr3_nt: TGTGCCAGCAGTTACCGGGGCAATCAGCCCCAGCATTTT
cdr3_aa: CASSYRGNQPQHF

j_call: TRBJ2-7
v_call: TRBV10-3
d_call: .
clone_size: .
cdr3_nt: TGTGCCATCACGTCCAGACTGGGCGAGCAGTACTTC
cdr3_aa: CAITSRLGEQYF

j_call: TRBJ2-1
v_call: TRBV28
d_call: .
clone_size: few
cdr3_nt: TGTGCCAGCAAATGGGGCTGGAATACTATCGGGGGTGAGCAGTTCTTC
cdr3_aa: CASKWGWNTIGGEQFF

j_call: TRBJ2-7
v_call: TRBV6-5
d_call: .
clone_size: .
cdr3_nt: TGTGCCAGCAGTTCAGGGGTCGAGCAGTACTTC
cdr3_aa: CASSSGVEQYF

j_call: TRBJ1-1
v_call: TRBV7-2
d_call: .
clone_size: .
cdr3_nt: TGTGCCAGCAGCTTACGCCCAGGGCTGGTCACTGAAGCTTTCTTT
cdr3_aa: CASSLRPGLVTEAFF

j_call: TRBJ2-5
v_call: TRBV28
d_call: TRBD1
clone_size: .
cdr3_nt: TGTGCCAGCAGTTATAAATTTTCGGCAGGGGGATTAGAGACCCAGTACTTC
cdr3_aa: CASSYKFSAGGLETQYF

j_call: TRBJ1-1
v_call: TRBV18
d_call: TRBD1
clone_size: .
cdr3_nt: TGTGCCAGCTCACCGCAAAGGGGGCCGAGTTGGGCTTTCTTT
cdr3_aa: CASSPQRGPSWAFF

j_call: TRBJ1-5
v_call: TRBV28
d_call: .
clone_size: .
cdr3_nt: TGTGCCAGCAGTTCCCCAGGCCACGGCAGGGCAGTAAATCAGCCCCAGCATTTT
cdr3_aa: CASSSPGHGRAVNQPQHF

j_call: TRBJ2-7
v_call: TRBV29-1
d_call: .
clone_size: .
cdr3_nt: TGCAGCGTGGGCAATCTGAGGACAGCTCTATCCTACGAGCAGTACTTC
cdr3_aa: CSVGNLRTALSYEQYF

j_call: TRBJ2-3
v_call: TRBV6-5
d_call: .
clone_size: .
cdr3_nt: TGTGCCAGCAACCCTACAGGTCACGGCACAGATACGCAGTATTTT
cdr3_aa: CASNPTGHGTDTQYF

j_call: TRBJ1-1
v_call: TRBV11-2
d_call: TRBD1
clone_size: few
cdr3_nt: TGTGCCAGCAGCTCCGGGACAGGGGTAACGGCTTTCTTT
cdr3_aa: CASSSGTGVTAFF

j_call: TRBJ2-7
v_call: TRBV29-1
d_call: .
clone_size: .
cdr3_nt: TGCAGCGTTGAGTCCGGAGGCTCCTACGAGCAGTACTTC
cdr3_aa: CSVESGGSYEQYF

j_call: TRBJ2-7
v_call: TRBV10-3
d_call: .
clone_size: .
cdr3_nt: TGTGCCATCAGGGCCCGAGAGGGCCCTTACGAGCAGTACTTC
cdr3_aa: CAIRAREGPYEQYF

j_call: TRBJ1-1
v_call: TRBV29-1
d_call: TRBD1
clone_size: .
cdr3_nt: TGCAGCGTTGCAGGGGGTCGATACACTGAAGCTTTCTTT
cdr3_aa: CSVAGGRYTEAFF

j_call: TRBJ2-3
v_call: TRBV11-2
d_call: .
clone_size: .
cdr3_nt: TGTGCCAGCAGCTTTAACATTGAGGCAGATACGCAGTATTTT
cdr3_aa: CASSFNIEADTQYF

j_call: TRBJ1-1
v_call: TRBV19
d_call: TRBD1
clone_size: .
cdr3_nt: TGTGCCAGTAGTATAGACCCAACAGGGGGGAACACTGAAGCTTTCTTT
cdr3_aa: CASSIDPTGGNTEAFF

j_call: TRBJ2-6
v_call: TRBV2
d_call: .
clone_size: .
cdr3_nt: TGTGCCAGCAGTGGGCAGGGGTACGGGGCCAACGTCCTGACTTTC
cdr3_aa: CASSGQGYGANVLTF

j_call: TRBJ2-2
v_call: TRBV5-1
d_call: .
clone_size: .
cdr3_nt: TGCGCCAGCCAGGAGAACACCGGGGAGCTGTTTTTT
cdr3_aa: CASQENTGELFF

j_call: TRBJ1-6
v_call: TRBV30
d_call: TRBD1
clone_size: .
cdr3_nt: TGTGCCTGTCGGATACCAGACAGGGATAATTCACCCCTCCACTTT
cdr3_aa: CACRIPDRDNSPLHF

j_call: TRBJ1-3
v_call: TRBV4-2
d_call: .
clone_size: .
cdr3_nt: TGTGCCAGCAGCCTCTCTACGACAGGCTCTGGAAACACCATATATTTT
cdr3_aa: CASSLSTTGSGNTIYF

j_call: TRBJ2-7
v_call: TRBV6-5
d_call: TRBD1
clone_size: .
cdr3_nt: TGTGCCAGCAGGCTTACCGACAGGGGCGAGTACGAGCAGTACTTC
cdr3_aa: CASRLTDRGEYEQYF

j_call: TRBJ2-7
v_call: TRBV19
d_call: .
clone_size: .
cdr3_nt: TGTGCCAGTAGTCTTGACAGTTCCTACGAGCAGTACTTC
cdr3_aa: CASSLDSSYEQYF

j_call: TRBJ2-7
v_call: TRBV9
d_call: .
clone_size: .
cdr3_nt: TGTGCCAGCAGCGCCTCGGGACTTTCCTACGAGCAGTACTTC
cdr3_aa: CASSASGLSYEQYF

j_call: TRBJ2-1
v_call: TRBV7-3
d_call: TRBD2
clone_size: .
cdr3_nt: TGTGCCAGCAGCGCGCGGGGGACCTACAATGAGCAGTTCTTC
cdr3_aa: CASSARGTYNEQFF

j_call: TRBJ2-5
v_call: TRBV5-7
d_call: .
clone_size: .
cdr3_nt: TGTGCCAGCAGCTTGGAGTGCAGAGACTCCCAAGAGACCCAGTACTTC
cdr3_aa: CASSLECRDSQETQYF

j_call: TRBJ2-7
v_call: TRBV27
d_call: .
clone_size: .
cdr3_nt: TGTGCCAGCAGTTTAATAGGGGGCGAGCAGTACTTC
cdr3_aa: CASSLIGGEQYF

j_call: TRBJ1-1
v_call: TRBV18
d_call: TRBD1
clone_size: .
cdr3_nt: TGTGCCAGCTCACCCCGAGGGACAGGGGGACGTTATGAAGCTTTCTTT
cdr3_aa: CASSPRGTGGRYEAFF

j_call: TRBJ2-5
v_call: TRBV27
d_call: TRBD1
clone_size: .
cdr3_nt: TGTGCCAGCTCCTCAAGGGGGCAGGGAGAGACCCAGTACTTC
cdr3_aa: CASSSRGQGETQYF